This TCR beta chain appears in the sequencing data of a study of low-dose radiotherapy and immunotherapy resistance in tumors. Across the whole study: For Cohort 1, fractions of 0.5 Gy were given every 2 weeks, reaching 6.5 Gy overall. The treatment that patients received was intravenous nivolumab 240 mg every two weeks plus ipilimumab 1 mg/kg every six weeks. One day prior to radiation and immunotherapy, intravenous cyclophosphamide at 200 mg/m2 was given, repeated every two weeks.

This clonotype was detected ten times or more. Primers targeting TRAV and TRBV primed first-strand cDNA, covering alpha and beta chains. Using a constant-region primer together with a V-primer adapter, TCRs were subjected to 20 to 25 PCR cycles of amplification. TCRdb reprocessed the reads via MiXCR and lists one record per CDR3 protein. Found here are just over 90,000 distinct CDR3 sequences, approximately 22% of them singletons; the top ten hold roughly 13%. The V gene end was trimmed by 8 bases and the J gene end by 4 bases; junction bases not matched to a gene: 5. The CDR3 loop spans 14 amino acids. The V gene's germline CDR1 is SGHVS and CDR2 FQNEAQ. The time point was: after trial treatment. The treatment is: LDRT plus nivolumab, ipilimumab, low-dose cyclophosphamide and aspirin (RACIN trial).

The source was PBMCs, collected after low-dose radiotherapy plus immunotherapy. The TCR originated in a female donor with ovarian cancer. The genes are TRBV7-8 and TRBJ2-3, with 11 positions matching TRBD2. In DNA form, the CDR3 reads TGTGCCAGCCGACCGGGACTAGCGGCAGATACGCAGTATTTT. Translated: CASRPGLAADTQYF.